This TCR beta chain was identified in a study of CD8 T cells in ankylosing spondylitis. Findings and limits, study-wide: A TCR beta motif made of several highly homologous variants seemed typical of ankylosing spondylitis blood.

As concerns this clonotype: Its antigen is undetermined.

TCRdb used MiXCR to reprocess the 5' RACE reads, holding one entry per CDR3 protein. This table has about 500,000 distinct CDR3 sequences, roughly 12% appearing once. The CDR3 runs 12 residues. The J segment lost 6 bases and the V segment lost 2 bases, leaving 1 base of the junction unmatched. Germline V gene lookup returns CDR1 SQVTM and CDR2 ANQGSEA. The sequence came from a male donor with ankylosing spondylitis. The chain joins TRBV29-1 to TRBJ1-2; 9 bases map to TRBD1. The sequenced sample consisted of blood, either unsorted or a sorted T cell fraction (not recorded which). The CDR3 DNA reads as TGCAGCGTTGAACGGGACAGGGATGGCTACACCTTC. Encoded protein: CSVERDRDGYTF.